Listed here are 32 T cell receptor beta chains from one sample, sequenced in a study of control samples from healthy donors and cancer patients (dated by TCRdb to the early 2020s). Library preparation used the immunoSEQ multiplex PCR assay. The clones in this table, taken by TCRdb from immuneACCESS, are in-frame only. Not every clone is retained; where verified, under half of the shortfall comes from an unresolved V gene, and the cause of the rest is unknown. Present in this sample are 60,000 to 80,000 clones, more than 75% of which were seen just once. Approximately 3.6% of the sample rests with the top ten. What was sequenced was blood. These receptors were collected from a woman aged 45-59 years in good health.

The chain uses TRBV19 and TRBJ2-5; 13 bases align to TRBD2. V shed 6 bases and J 2 bases; nucleotides not matched to a gene: 6. CDR1 is LNHDA, CDR2 SQIVND, per germline (reference sequence). The CDR3 loop spans 16 amino acids. CDR3 DNA sequence: TGTGCCAGTAGCCCGGGGACTAGCGGGAAGCAAGAGACCCAGTACTTC. Translating gives CASSPGTSGKQETQYF.

The CDR3, as DNA: TGTGCCAGCAGCTTATTTTCCAGTTCCGAGCAGTACTTC. Its translation is CASSLFSSSEQYF. V is TRBV7-3 and J is TRBJ2-7; D is unresolved. The CDR3 runs to 13 residues. Trimming removed 2 bases at V and 6 bases at J, with 11 bases between. Germline V gene lookup returns CDR1 SGHTA and CDR2 FQGTGA.

The chain uses TRBV15 and TRBJ1-1, with TRBD1 as a possible D gene (5 bases). The germline gives CDR1 LNHNV, CDR2 YYDKDF (reference sequence). The length of the CDR3 is 15 residues. The V end was cut by 0 bases, the J end by 7 bases, with 15 bases between. The CDR3 nucleotides read TGTGCCACCAGCAGAGATCGAAGGCAGGGTATTGAAGCTTTCTTT. Translation: CATSRDRRQGIEAFF.

The chain uses TRBV3-1 (or the pseudogene TRBV3-2) and TRBJ2-7; 8 bases match TRBD2. The length of the CDR3 is 18 residues. V lost 1 base, J lost 0 bases, and 11 bases stayed unmatched. Germline V gene data show CDR1 as LGHDT and CDR2 as YNNKEL (reference sequence). The CDR3 loop is CASSQGVASGLPSYEQYF. For the CDR3, the DNA is TGTGCCAGCAGCCAAGGGGTGGCTAGCGGGCTCCCCTCCTACGAGCAGTACTTC.

The chain carries TRBV5-6 and TRBJ1-4, with a possible D match to TRBD1 (5 bases). CDR1 and CDR2 (germline): SGHDT, YYEEEE. V was clipped by 2 bases and J by 6 bases, with 17 bases between them. The CDR3 is 16 residues long. As DNA, the CDR3 is TGTGCCAGCAGCTTTTTGGGTTATCAGGGAGATGAAAAACTGTTTTTT. It encodes CASSFLGYQGDEKLFF.

The rearrangement uses TRBV7-9 and TRBJ2-5; 9 bases align to TRBD2. From germline, CDR1 is SEHNR and CDR2 FQNEAQ (reference sequence). The trim removed 1 base at V and 2 bases at J, leaving 5 bases unmatched. The CDR3 extends over 16 amino acids. Written as DNA, the CDR3 is TGTGCCAGCAGCTTAGTTGGCGGGAGGGTTCAAGAGACCCAGTACTTC. Translated: CASSLVGGRVQETQYF.

The CDR3 nucleotides read TGTGCCTCAACAGGACAGTTCTACGAGCAGTACTTC. Translated, it gives CASTGQFYEQYF. The chain employs TRBV27 and TRBJ2-7; TRBD1 might be the D (6 bases). Germline-derived CDR1 and CDR2 are MNHEY and SMNVEV (reference sequence). The CDR3 has 12 residues. V was shortened by 11 bases and J by 3 bases, with 14 bases between the two germline ends.

V usage is TRBV4-2 and J usage is TRBJ2-3; no definite D call. The CDR3 consists of 14 residues. The germline V gene encodes CDR1 LGHNA and CDR2 YNFKEQ. The V end lost 2 bases, the J end lost 2 bases, and 8 bases lay between the germline ends. The CDR3 reads CASSQLDHTDTQYF. For the CDR3, the DNA is TGTGCCAGCAGCCAATTGGACCACACAGATACGCAGTATTTT.

V and J are TRBV24-1 and TRBJ2-7; 7 bases are shared with TRBD1. The germline V gene encodes CDR1 KGHDR and CDR2 SFDVKD. V shed 2 bases and J 0 bases; nucleotides not matched to a gene: 3. The CDR3 is made up of 15 amino acids. This chain's CDR3 is CATSDSQGVSYEQYF. The DNA for the CDR3 is TGTGCCACCAGTGATTCTCAGGGGGTCTCCTACGAGCAGTACTTC.

V and J are TRBV7-2 and TRBJ2-7; D remains ambiguous. CDR1 and CDR2 (germline): SGHTA, FQGNSA. V was clipped by 0 bases and J by 4 bases, with 13 bases between them. CDR3 length: 15 amino acids. The CDR3 DNA follows: TGTGCCAGCAGCTTAGCAGGCGGTGCACGGTACGAGCAGTACTTC. Encoded protein: CASSLAGGARYEQYF.

This clone was picked up a small number of times. The chain employs TRBV2 and TRBJ1-2; TRBD1 agrees at 7 bases. The ends lost 3 bases at V and 2 bases at J; junction bases unmatched: 3. This CDR3 spans 14 amino acids. Germline V lookup: CDR1 SNHLY, CDR2 FYNNEI. Written as DNA, the CDR3 is TGTGCCAGCAGTGAGCAGGGGGGGAACTATGGCTACACCTTC. Amino acids: CASSEQGGNYGYTF.

CDR3 sequence reads: CASSRTIKPYEQYF. CDR3 coding DNA: TGTGCCAGCAGCAGGACAATTAAGCCCTACGAGCAGTACTTC. The J gene is TRBJ2-7, the V gene TRBV7-2, with D perhaps TRBD1 (5 bases). Germline CDR1 reads SGHTA; CDR2 reads FQGNSA. The CDR3 spans 14 residues. Trimming removed 5 bases at V and 2 bases at J, with 13 bases between.

The chain recombines TRBV5-5 with TRBJ1-2, with TRBD1 identical over 8 bases. The CDR3 loop spans 17 amino acids. The germline V gene encodes CDR1 SGHKS and CDR2 YYEKEE (reference sequence). The V gene end was trimmed by 3 bases and the J gene end by 4 bases; junction bases not matched to a gene: 14. The CDR3 DNA reads as TGTGCCAGCAGCTCCGACCCTTTTGGACAGGGTGGCTATGGCTACACCTTC. Amino acids: CASSSDPFGQGGYGYTF.

The chain is built from TRBV29-1 and TRBJ2-5; 10 positions agree with TRBD2. This CDR3 is 15 amino acids long. The germline V gene encodes CDR1 SQVTM and CDR2 ANQGSEA. Trimming at V came to 3 bases and at J to 4 bases, leaving 8 bases not matched to a gene. As DNA, the CDR3 is TGCAGCGTTGACCAAGCGGGAGGGCCCGGAGAGACCCAGTACTTC. Amino acid sequence: CSVDQAGGPGETQYF.

Of note for this clone: The sample contains more than one DNA sequence encoding this CDR3. The genes are TRBV5-1 and TRBJ1-5; D may be TRBD1 (5 bases). V was pared by 2 bases and J by 1 base, with 10 bases between. CDR3 length: 15 residues. The germline V gene has CDR1 SGHRS and CDR2 YFSETQ. Here the CDR3 DNA reads TGCGCCAGCAGCTTTAGGGGCGGGAGCAATCAGCCCCAGCATTTT. Translated, it gives CASSFRGGSNQPQHF.

The chain carries TRBV3-1 (or the pseudogene TRBV3-2) and TRBJ2-2; D gene ambiguous. This CDR3 is 14 amino acids long. Germline V gene sequence: CDR1 LGHDT, CDR2 YNNKEL (reference sequence). V lost 4 bases and J 2 bases, leaving 8 bases between the germline ends. The CDR3 is CASSPAANTGELFF. As DNA, the CDR3 is TGTGCCAGCAGCCCGGCGGCCAACACCGGGGAGCTGTTTTTT.

The gene calls are TRBV7-2 and TRBJ1-2; TRBD1 matches at 7 bases. This CDR3 spans 14 amino acids. Trimming removed 5 bases from V and 8 bases from J; junction bases left unmatched: 11. Germline V lookup: CDR1 SGHTA, CDR2 FQGNSA. The CDR3 bases are TGTGCCAGCAGCGGGCCGACAGGGTCCGGCGGCTACACCTTC. Translation gives CASSGPTGSGGYTF. Based on the CDR3 plus reference TRBV7-2 and TRBJ1-2, the full variable domain is GAGVSQSPSNKVTEKGKDVELRCDPISGHTALYWYRQSLGQGLEFLIYFQGNSAPDKSGLPSDRFSAERTGGSVSTLTIQRTQQEDSAVYLCASSGPTGSGGYTFGSGTRLTVV.

The genes are TRBV19 and TRBJ2-4; D is unresolved. Germline CDR1 reads LNHDA; CDR2 reads SQIVND (reference sequence). Trimming removed 6 bases from V and 7 bases from J, with 13 bases in between. There are 13 residues in the CDR3. In DNA form, the CDR3 reads TGTGCCAGTAGCACTGACCCGGCGAACATTCAGTACTTC. Its translation is CASSTDPANIQYF.

This sequence joins TRBV20-1 and TRBJ2-3; D is ambiguous. CDR1 is DFQATT and CDR2 is SNEGSKA in the germline V gene (reference sequence). V was pared by 3 bases and J by 7 bases, with 14 bases between. The CDR3 is 13 amino acids. In DNA form, the CDR3 reads TGCAGTGCTAGTGCGATAGACGGTTATACGCAGTATTTT. Translation: CSASAIDGYTQYF.

This chain links TRBV3-1 (or the pseudogene TRBV3-2) with TRBJ1-5; D is undetermined. The germline V gene encodes CDR1 LGHDT and CDR2 YNNKEL (reference sequence). Deletions cut 3 bases from V and 1 base from J, with 10 bases between. The CDR3 loop spans 15 amino acids. Written as DNA, the CDR3 is TGTGCCAGCAGCCAGGGGATAAAAAGCAATCAGCCCCAGCATTTT. This sequence encodes CASSQGIKSNQPQHF.

The V and J genes are TRBV11-2 and TRBJ2-4, with TRBD1 identical over 12 bases. Per the germline V gene, CDR1 is SGHAT and CDR2 is FQNNGV. There are 18 residues in the CDR3. The V segment lost 1 base and the J segment 2 bases; nucleotides outside the gene matches: 6. CDR3 bases: TGTGCCAGCAGCTTAGGGGGGACAGGGGGCAACCCCAAAAACATTCAGTACTTC. Its translation is CASSLGGTGGNPKNIQYF.

This chain joins TRBV28 and TRBJ1-6; D may be TRBD1 (6 bases). CDR1 and CDR2 (germline): MDHEN, SYDVKM. The CDR3 runs 15 residues. V was clipped by 3 bases and J by 8 bases, with 14 bases between them. CDR3 nucleotides: TGTGCCAGCAGTTTTGGGGGGGCTAGGGATTCACCCCTCCACTTT. Protein product: CASSFGGARDSPLHF. Variable domain in full (rest from reference TRBV28 and TRBJ1-6): DVKVTQSSRYLVKRTGEKVFLECVQDMDHENMFWYRQDPGLGLRLIYFSYDVKMKEKGDIPEGYSVSREKKERFSLILESASTNQTSMYLCASSFGGARDSPLHFGNGTRLTVT.

This clone was picked up a small number of times. The DNA for the CDR3 is TGTGCCAGCAGCCAGGGGACCGCGTTAGGGGGAAACACCATATATTTT. It encodes CASSQGTALGGNTIYF. The chain has TRBV3-1 (or the pseudogene TRBV3-2) and TRBJ1-3; D may be TRBD1 (5 bases). Between the trimmed V and J ends, which lost 3 bases and 4 bases, there was a span of 16 bases. This CDR3 spans 16 amino acids. Germline CDR1 and CDR2: LGHDT and YNNKEL (reference sequence).

This chain connects TRBV19 to TRBJ1-6, with 7 bases aligning to TRBD1. This CDR3 has 14 amino acids. The trim removed 0 bases at V and 10 bases at J, leaving 3 bases unmatched. Looked up from germline, CDR1 is LNHDA and CDR2 is SQIVND (reference sequence). CDR3 DNA sequence: TGTGCCAGTAGTATAGACCCGGACAGGTCACCCCTCCACTTT. Residues: CASSIDPDRSPLHF.

The rearrangement links TRBV5-1 to TRBJ2-5; D call uncertain. The V end was cut by 3 bases, the J end by 0 bases, with 18 bases between. Germline V gene lookup returns CDR1 SGHRS and CDR2 YFSETQ. CDR3 length: 17 residues. The CDR3 region is CASSWTSWAGYQETQYF. The DNA for the CDR3 is TGCGCCAGCAGCTGGACGTCTTGGGCAGGCTACCAAGAGACCCAGTACTTC.

The chain links TRBV30 to TRBJ1-1; D is ambiguous. Trimming took 2 bases from V and 3 from J, leaving 13 bases between them. The CDR3 sequence is 14 residues long. CDR1 and CDR2 (germline): GTSNPN, SVGIG (reference sequence). The CDR3 spells CAWSSGGLYTEAFF. The CDR3 DNA reads as TGTGCCTGGAGTTCAGGAGGGTTATACACTGAAGCTTTCTTT.

V usage is TRBV18 and J usage is TRBJ2-7; 7 bases map to TRBD2. This CDR3 has 14 amino acids. Germline trimming cut 6 bases from V and 5 bases from J; bases unmatched to any gene: 10. Germline lookup yields CDR1 KGHSH and CDR2 LQKENI. The CDR3 sequence: CASSPSGTSNEQYF. CDR3 in DNA: TGTGCCAGCTCCCCCAGCGGGACCTCTAACGAGCAGTACTTC.

J is TRBJ1-5 and V is TRBV27; 8 bases line up with TRBD1. The CDR3 extends over 15 amino acids. CDR1 and CDR2 from the germline V gene are MNHEY and SMNVEV (reference sequence). Unmatched junction bases numbered 3, after V lost 3 bases and J lost 2 bases. CDR3 sequence (DNA): TGTGCCAGCAGTTTGGCGGACAGGGGCAATCAGCCCCAGCATTTT. Encoded protein: CASSLADRGNQPQHF.

The chain is built from TRBV6-5 and TRBJ2-7; 7 bases are shared with TRBD2. From germline, CDR1 is MNHEY and CDR2 SVGAGI. The CDR3 is 13 amino acids. V lost 0 bases to trimming and J lost 6 bases; unmatched junction nucleotides: 2. In DNA form, the CDR3 reads TGTGCCAGCAGTTACTCGAGCGGGGTCGAGCAGTACTTC. Its protein is CASSYSSGVEQYF.

The rearrangement links TRBV19 to TRBJ1-1, with 9 bases lining up with TRBD1. Germline CDR1 and CDR2: LNHDA and SQIVND (reference sequence). There are 15 residues in the CDR3. The V gene end was trimmed by 6 bases and the J gene end by 5 bases; junction bases not matched to a gene: 10. The CDR3 is CASRGPGQGKTEAFF. In nucleotides, the CDR3 is TGTGCCAGTAGAGGTCCGGGACAGGGTAAAACTGAAGCTTTCTTT.

This clone is a singleton in its sample. The chain couples TRBV4-1 to TRBJ1-1; D is unresolved. This CDR3 comprises 15 residues. Germline CDR1 and CDR2: MGHRA and YSYEKL. The germline V and J ends were trimmed by 1 base and 0 bases, with 9 bases remaining between them. The CDR3: CASSQVPLLNTEAFF. In DNA, the CDR3 is TGCGCCAGCAGCCAAGTCCCGTTACTGAACACTGAAGCTTTCTTT.

The chain carries TRBV7-9 and TRBJ1-1, with 9 bases identical to TRBD1. In germline, CDR1 is SEHNR, CDR2 FQNEAQ (reference sequence). The length of the CDR3 is 15 residues. J gave up 4 bases and V 1 base, and 4 bases lay outside the gene matches. Written as DNA, the CDR3 is TGTGCCAGCAGCTTAGTGAGGACAGGGGTCACTGAAGCTTTCTTT. This translates into CASSLVRTGVTEAFF. The entire variable domain, with the rest obtained from reference TRBV7-9 and TRBJ1-1, is as follows: DTGVSQNPRHKITKRGQNVTFRCDPISEHNRLYWYRQTLGQGPEFLTYFQNEAQLEKSRLLSDRFSAERPKGSFSTLEIQRTEQGDSAMYLCASSLVRTGVTEAFFGQGTRLTVV.